This T cell receptor beta chain was recorded in a study of blood T cell repertoires in COVID-19 (dated by TCRdb to the early 2020s). Some background on the complete study: Samples covering the acute and convalescent phases of COVID-19 were provided by collaborators in the United States, Italy and Spain. The material from the prospective study consisted of cDNA or gDNA derived from T cells, B-cell-depleted T cells, or PBMCs. The dataset comprised deeply sampled blood TCRbeta repertoires from subjects exposed to, actively infected with, or recovered from COVID-19. The repertoires were released in a freely available public database intended as a resource for research on the immune response to SARS-CoV-2. Samples were obtained from the ongoing ImmuneRACE study (first 160 participants) and from about 1,300 subjects provided by 6 global collaborators. Nearly every sample came with metadata listing a de-identified subject ID, COVID-19 status, age in years and sex. HLA class I and class II types, where available, came from metadata supplied by the sample provider rather than from assay-based typing. On the study overall, not on this receptor specifically: The amount of clinical and demographic metadata varied by source and participant and was provided uncurated.

In regard to this clone: It lacks a known antigen. Base qualities were left out, and no much larger clone turns up one base away.

The junction shows trimming of 0 bases on V and 4 bases on J, plus 12 bases between the germline ends. Counted from cysteine to phenylalanine, this CDR3 has 15 amino acids. The retained sequence is limited to the CDR3, 45 bases, with the frame set at the first base. CDR1 and CDR2 are drawn from the germline V gene: LGHNT, FRNRAP. TCRbeta CDR3 regions were amplified from genomic DNA using the immunoSEQ Assay, a bias-controlled multiplex PCR. The authors' analysis ran thus. The number of nucleated cells in each sample was estimated from the amplification of reference gene primers within the assay. To quantify the absolute abundance of each unique TCRbeta CDR3 rearrangement, sequence reads were collapsed and filtered. For each sample, productive Simpson clonality was calculated as the square root of Simpson's diversity index across productive rearrangements. The table comes from immuneACCESS by way of TCRdb, which keeps in-frame sequences with V and J called. Part of the clones is missing from these tables; in studies checked, under half for an unresolved V gene and the rest for unknown reasons. Clone size and V and J calls were adopted from that table, with D and trimming inferred from the DNA. This sample has about 200,000 clones in its table, and around 81% of those were observed once. The leading ten clones occupy 5.5% of the sample.

The collaborating institutions used their own protocols to collect whole blood in K2EDTA tubes. For TCRbeta analysis, collaborator samples were shipped as frozen whole blood, as isolated PBMCs, or as DNA extracted from either sample type. Recombination joined TRBV12-5 with TRBJ1-1; the D gene is perhaps TRBD1, from 6 matching bases. The sequence came from a woman aged 70-85 years with acute or convalescent COVID-19. Material: peripheral blood. The DNA sequence is given as TGTGCTAGTGGTTTGGTACGAGGGGGTACCACTGAAGCTTTCTTT. It translates to CASGLVRGGTTEAFF.